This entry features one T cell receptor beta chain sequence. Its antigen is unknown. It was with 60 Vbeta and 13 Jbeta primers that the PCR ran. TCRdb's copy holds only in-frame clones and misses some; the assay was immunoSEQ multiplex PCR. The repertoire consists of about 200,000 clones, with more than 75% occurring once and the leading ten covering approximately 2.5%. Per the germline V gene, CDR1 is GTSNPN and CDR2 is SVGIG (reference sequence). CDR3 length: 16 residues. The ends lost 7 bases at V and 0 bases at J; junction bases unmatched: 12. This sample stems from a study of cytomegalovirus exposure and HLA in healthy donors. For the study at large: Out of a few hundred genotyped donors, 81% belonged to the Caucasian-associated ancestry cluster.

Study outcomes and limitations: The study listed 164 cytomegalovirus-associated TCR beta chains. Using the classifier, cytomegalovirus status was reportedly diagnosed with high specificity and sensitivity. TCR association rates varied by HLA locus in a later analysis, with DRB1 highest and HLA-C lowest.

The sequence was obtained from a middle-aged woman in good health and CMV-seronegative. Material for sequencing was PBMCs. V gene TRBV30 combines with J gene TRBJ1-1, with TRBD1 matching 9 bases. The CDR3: CAFFPRQGGMNTEAFF. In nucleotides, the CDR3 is TGTGCCTTTTTCCCAAGACAGGGGGGCATGAACACTGAAGCTTTCTTT.